The clone carrying this T cell receptor (beta chain) came up a few times. The antigen is unknown. These data come from a study of OX40 agonist ivuxolimab in advanced cancers. Study details: The dose-escalation cohort was about 86% male, with a mean age of approximately 61 years, ranging roughly 20 to 90. Checkpoint inhibitors had been given previously to 40% of patients. Study outcomes and limitations: The study observed clonal expansion of CD4+ and CD8+ blood T cells by week 6 at 0.1 to 3.0 mg/kg.

V was pared by 11 bases and J by 0 bases, with 5 bases of the junction left unmatched. This CDR3 has 14 amino acids. Per the germline V gene, CDR1 is MNHEY and CDR2 is SVGAGI. Clones were read by immunoSEQ multiplex PCR, and TCRdb kept only the in-frame ones, dropping some. The table has 50,000 to 75,000 clones, 80% to 85% seen once. The gene calls are TRBV6-5 and TRBJ1-3, with 9 bases identical to TRBD1. The source of this sequence is an adult with an advanced solid tumor such as melanoma, head and neck, liver or kidney cancer. Sequencing was performed on CD4+ or CD8+ T cells sorted from blood, taken in a trial of the OX40 agonist ivuxolimab. The DNA for the CDR3 is TGTGCCGTCCTGACAGGGGGCTCTGGAAACACCATATATTTT. This gives the protein CAVLTGGSGNTIYF.